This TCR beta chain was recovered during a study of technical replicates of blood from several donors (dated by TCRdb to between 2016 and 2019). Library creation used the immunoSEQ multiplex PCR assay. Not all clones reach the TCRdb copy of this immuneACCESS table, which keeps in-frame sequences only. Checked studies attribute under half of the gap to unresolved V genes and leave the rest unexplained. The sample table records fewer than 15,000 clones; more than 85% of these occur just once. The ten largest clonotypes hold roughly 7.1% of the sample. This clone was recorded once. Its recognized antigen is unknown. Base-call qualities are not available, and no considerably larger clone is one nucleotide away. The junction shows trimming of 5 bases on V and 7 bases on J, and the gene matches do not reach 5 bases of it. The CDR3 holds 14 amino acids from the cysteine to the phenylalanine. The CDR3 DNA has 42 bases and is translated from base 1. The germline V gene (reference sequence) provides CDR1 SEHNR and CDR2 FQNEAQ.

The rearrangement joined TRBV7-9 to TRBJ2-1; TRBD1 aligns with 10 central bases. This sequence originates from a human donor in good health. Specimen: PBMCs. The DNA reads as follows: TGTGCCAGCAGCCGTAGGGACAGGGGAAATGAGCAGTTCTTC. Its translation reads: CASSRRDRGNEQFF.